This TCR beta chain comes out of a study of blood T cell repertoires in COVID-19. Study processing details: For nucleated cells, counts were estimated from reference gene primer amplification. Sequencing was performed with immunoSEQ multiplex PCR; in TCRdb, only in-frame clones are kept and a portion is missing. The DNA was the basis for D and trimming; V, J and clone size are from that table. The table includes around 270,000 clones, 80% to 90% detected once. The CDR3 loop spans 15 amino acids. Germline CDR1 is KGHDR and CDR2 is SFDVKD. Trimming at V came to 4 bases and at J to 2 bases, leaving 5 bases not matched to a gene.

This chain connects TRBV24-1 to TRBJ2-3; 7 bases map to TRBD2. The receptor was derived from a woman in her 50s with acute or convalescent COVID-19. Sequenced: peripheral blood. CDR3: CATSDRSGLTDTQYF. The CDR3 bases are TGTGCCACCAGTGACCGTAGCGGGCTCACAGATACGCAGTATTTT.